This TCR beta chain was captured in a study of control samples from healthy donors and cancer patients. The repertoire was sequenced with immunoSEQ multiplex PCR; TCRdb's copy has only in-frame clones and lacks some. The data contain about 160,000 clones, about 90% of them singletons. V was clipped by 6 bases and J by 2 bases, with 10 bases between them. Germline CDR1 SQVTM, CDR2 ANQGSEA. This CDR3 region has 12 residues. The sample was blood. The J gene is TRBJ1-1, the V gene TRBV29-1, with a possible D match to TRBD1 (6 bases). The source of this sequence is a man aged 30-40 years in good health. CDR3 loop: CSVWTANTEAFF. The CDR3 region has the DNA TGCAGCGTGTGGACAGCTAACACTGAAGCTTTCTTT.